This entry concerns a single TCR beta chain. This record belongs to a study of blood T cells in healthy people across ages. Turning to the study itself: The capture of about one barcoded beta molecule per two T cells was achieved by template switching.

V was clipped by 6 bases and J by 0 bases, with 11 bases between them. Germline V CDR1 and CDR2: ENHRY, SYGVKD. The CDR3 runs 14 residues. Combining a sample-barcoded 5' primer with a J-beta primer mix, a second PCR ran for about 7 to 11 cycles. Via MiXCR, TCRdb re-called the 5' RACE reads, giving one row per CDR3 protein. This repertoire shows more than 1 million distinct CDR3 sequences, more than 40% found once; its top ten account for 18%. The genes are TRBV10-3 and TRBJ2-5; D uncertain. Sequenced sample: blood. The TCR was taken from a woman in her fifties or sixties in good health. CDR3 in amino acids: CAISPGRDQETQYF. CDR3 DNA sequence: TGTGCCATCAGCCCCGGACGGGACCAAGAGACCCAGTACTTC.